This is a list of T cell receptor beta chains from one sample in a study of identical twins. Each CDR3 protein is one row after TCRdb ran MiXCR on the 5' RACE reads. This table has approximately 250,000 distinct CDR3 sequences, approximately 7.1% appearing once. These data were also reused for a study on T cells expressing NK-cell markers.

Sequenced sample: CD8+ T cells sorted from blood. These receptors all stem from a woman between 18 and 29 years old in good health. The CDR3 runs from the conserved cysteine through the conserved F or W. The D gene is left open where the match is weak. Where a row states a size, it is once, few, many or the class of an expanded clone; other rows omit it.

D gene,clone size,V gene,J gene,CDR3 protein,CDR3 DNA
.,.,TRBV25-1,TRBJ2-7,CASSGLGELRGQYF,TGTGCCAGCAGTGGGTTAGGGGAATTACGTGGGCAGTACTTC
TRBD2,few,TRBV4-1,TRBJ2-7,CASSQEGLGGYEQYF,TGCGCCAGCAGCCAAGAGGGACTAGGTGGTTACGAGCAGTACTTC
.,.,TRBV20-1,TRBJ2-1,CSGWEGGQYNEQFF,TGCAGTGGTTGGGAAGGGGGGCAGTACAATGAGCAGTTCTTC
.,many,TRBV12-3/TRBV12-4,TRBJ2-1,CASSPLVLFNEQFF,TGTGCCAGCAGTCCTCTAGTGCTCTTCAATGAGCAGTTCTTC
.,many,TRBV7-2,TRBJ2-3,CASSLALEGTDTQYF,TGTGCCAGCAGCTTAGCACTAGAGGGCACAGATACGCAGTATTTT
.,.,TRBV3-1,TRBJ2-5,CASSQELGQETQYF,TGTGCCAGCAGCCAAGAGCTGGGTCAAGAGACCCAGTACTTC
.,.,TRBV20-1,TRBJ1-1,CSARLGESEAFF,TGCAGTGCTAGACTAGGGGAGTCTGAAGCTTTCTTT
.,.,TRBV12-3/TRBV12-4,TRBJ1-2,CASSLALRDQLFRYTF,TGTGCCAGCAGTTTAGCGCTAAGGGACCAGCTTTTTCGCTACACCTTC
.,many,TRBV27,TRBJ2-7,CASGAPSSYEQYF,TGTGCCAGCGGCGCCCCAAGCTCCTACGAGCAGTACTTC
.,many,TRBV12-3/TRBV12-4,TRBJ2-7,CASSRAPYEQYF,TGTGCCAGCAGCCGCGCTCCCTACGAGCAGTACTTC
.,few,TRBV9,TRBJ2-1,CASSVEVPNEQFF,TGTGCCAGCAGCGTAGAGGTGCCCAATGAGCAGTTCTTC
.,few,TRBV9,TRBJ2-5,CASSVGFGFQETQYF,TGTGCCAGCAGCGTAGGGTTCGGTTTCCAAGAGACCCAGTACTTC
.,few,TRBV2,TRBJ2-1,CASSEDGPYYNEQFF,TGTGCCAGCAGTGAAGACGGACCCTACTACAATGAGCAGTTCTTC
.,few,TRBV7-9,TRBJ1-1,CAGGGILGTEAFF,TGTGCCGGGGGGGGAATATTGGGCACTGAAGCTTTCTTT
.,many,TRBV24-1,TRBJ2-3,CATSEGLGRDTQYF,TGTGCCACCAGTGAGGGACTGGGAAGAGATACGCAGTATTTT
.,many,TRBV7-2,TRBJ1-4,CASSLVLVEKLFF,TGTGCCAGCAGCTTAGTGCTCGTGGAAAAACTGTTTTTT
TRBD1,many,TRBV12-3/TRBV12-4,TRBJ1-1,CASTITGANTEAFF,TGTGCCAGCACCATAACAGGGGCGAACACTGAAGCTTTCTTT
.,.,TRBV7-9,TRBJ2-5,CASSLLGPESGETQYF,TGTGCCAGCAGCTTACTGGGACCGGAGAGCGGAGAGACCCAGTACTTC
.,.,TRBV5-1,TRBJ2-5,CASSPSRDFSGKTQYF,TGCGCCAGCAGCCCCAGCAGGGACTTCTCCGGAAAGACCCAGTACTTC
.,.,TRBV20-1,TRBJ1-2,CSAKSVYGYTF,TGCAGTGCTAAGTCCGTCTATGGCTACACCTTC
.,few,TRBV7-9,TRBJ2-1,CASSLEAANEQFF,TGTGCCAGCAGCTTGGAAGCGGCGAATGAGCAGTTCTTC
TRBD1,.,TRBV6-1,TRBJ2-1,CASFDRGHSDEQFF,TGTGCCAGCTTTGACAGGGGGCATAGCGATGAGCAGTTCTTC
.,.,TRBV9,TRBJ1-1,CASSAFLGTEAFF,TGTGCCAGCAGCGCTTTCTTGGGGACTGAAGCTTTCTTT
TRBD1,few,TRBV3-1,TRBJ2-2,CASSQVRNRGLNTGELFF,TGTGCCAGCAGCCAAGTGCGCAATAGGGGGCTTAACACCGGGGAGCTGTTTTTT
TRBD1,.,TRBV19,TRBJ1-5,CASSMGQGSNQPQHF,TGTGCCAGTAGTATGGGACAGGGGAGCAATCAGCCCCAGCATTTT
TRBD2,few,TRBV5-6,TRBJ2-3,CASSLGTSGMMQYF,TGTGCCAGCAGCTTAGGGACTAGCGGGATGATGCAGTATTTT
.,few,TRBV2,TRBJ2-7,CASLPLDSYEQYF,TGTGCCAGCCTGCCACTTGACTCCTACGAGCAGTACTTC
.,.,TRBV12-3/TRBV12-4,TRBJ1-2,CASSIGGYGYTF,TGTGCCAGCAGTATAGGGGGTTATGGCTACACCTTC